A single sample gave rise to the 21 T cell receptor beta chains below, sequenced in a study of T cell responses to AZD1222 COVID-19 vaccine. Data came from immunoSEQ multiplex PCR; TCRdb stores just in-frame clones and leaves some out. The sample has 85,000 or so clones, 75% to 95% seen once; the top ten hold more than 9%. Here the sequenced sample was peripheral blood, taken 28 days after the second AZD1222 dose. These receptors all stem from an adult who received the AZD1222 COVID-19 vaccine.

The genes are TRBV6-2 or TRBV6-3 and TRBJ1-3; the D is unclear. Trimming left V 5 bases short and J 1 base short, with 12 bases between. Germline loops: CDR1 MNHEY, CDR2 SVGEGT. The CDR3 sequence is 15 residues long. The CDR3 sequence is CASSQRRGSGNTIYF. Written as DNA, the CDR3 is TGTGCCAGCAGTCAACGCCGGGGATCTGGAAACACCATATATTTT.

The rearrangement joins TRBV9 to TRBJ1-2; 7 bases map to TRBD1. The length of the CDR3 is 14 residues. CDR1 is SGDLS and CDR2 is YYNGEE in the germline V gene. V dropped 5 bases and J dropped 5; count of bases not matched to a gene: 9. CDR3 DNA sequence: TGTGCCAGCAGTCCTGACAGGGTGTATTATGGCTACACCTTC. Translated, it gives CASSPDRVYYGYTF.

The chain is built from TRBV18 and TRBJ2-2; D gene ambiguous. Germline V CDR1 and CDR2: KGHSH, LQKENI. Trimming removed 0 bases at V and 3 bases at J, with 5 bases between. There are 14 residues in the CDR3. Here the CDR3 DNA reads TGTGCCAGCTCACCACCGGACGACACCGGGGAGCTGTTTTTT. Protein: CASSPPDDTGELFF.

The CDR3 bases are TGTGCCAGCAGTGAATCAAGGACAGGCATCAATGAGCAGTTCTTC. Protein product: CASSESRTGINEQFF. J is TRBJ2-1 and V is TRBV25-1, with 7 bases that match TRBD1. CDR1 MGHDK and CDR2 SYGVNS come from the germline V gene. The CDR3 sequence is 15 residues long. Trimming cost V 1 base and J 6 bases; bases outside gene matches: 6. The variable domain in full, with the rest retrieved from reference TRBV25-1 and TRBJ2-1, is EADIYQTPRYLVIGTGKKITLECSQTMGHDKMYWYQQDPGMELHLIHYSYGVNSTEKGDLSSESTVSRIRTEHFPLTLESARPSHTSQYLCASSESRTGINEQFFGPGTRLTVL.

A single count supports this clone. The V and J genes are TRBV18 and TRBJ1-5; D not resolved. Trimming took 3 bases from V and 2 from J, leaving 17 bases between them. Germline CDR1 KGHSH, CDR2 LQKENI. The CDR3 spans 17 residues. The CDR3 bases are TGTGCCAGCTCACCCGGCTATCCCAGTATTGGCAATCAGCCCCAGCATTTT. This encodes CASSPGYPSIGNQPQHF.

The gene calls are TRBV7-2 and TRBJ1-4; D possibly corresponds to TRBD1 (6 bases). This CDR3 spans 15 amino acids. Germline assignment: CDR1 SGHTA and CDR2 FQGNSA. The germline V and J ends were trimmed by 5 bases and 5 bases, with 15 bases remaining between them. The CDR3 DNA sequence: TGTGCCAGCAGCCCGCGGGGGGCGCAGAATGAAAAACTGTTTTTT. This gives the protein CASSPRGAQNEKLFF.

The chain is built from TRBV5-1 and TRBJ2-3, with TRBD2 matching 8 bases. Germline V gene lookup returns CDR1 SGHRS and CDR2 YFSETQ. Trimming cost V 2 bases and J 4 bases; bases outside gene matches: 6. This CDR3 is built from 15 residues. The CDR3 region is CASSFREREPDTQYF. The CDR3 DNA reads TGCGCCAGCAGCTTTAGGGAGCGGGAGCCAGATACGCAGTATTTT.

The rearrangement uses TRBV6-5 and TRBJ2-7; 8 positions agree with TRBD1. J gave up 2 bases and V 5 bases, and 8 bases lay outside the gene matches. The length of the CDR3 is 15 residues. In germline, CDR1 is MNHEY, CDR2 SVGAGI. The CDR3 region is CASSNDRGGPYEQYF. The CDR3 DNA sequence: TGTGCCAGCAGTAACGACAGGGGAGGTCCCTACGAGCAGTACTTC.

The chain uses TRBV6-5 and TRBJ1-2; no clear D gene. V was trimmed by 4 bases and J by 0 bases, leaving 12 bases between them. The CDR3 is 15 amino acids. The germline CDR1 and CDR2 sequences are MNHEY and SVGAGI. The CDR3 sequence is CASSSPRISNYGYTF. Here the CDR3 DNA reads TGTGCCAGCAGTTCCCCTAGGATCTCTAACTATGGCTACACCTTC.

The V and J genes are TRBV19 and TRBJ1-6; no reliable D call. Germline V gene sequence: CDR1 LNHDA, CDR2 SQIVND (reference sequence). Trimming stripped 6 bases from V and 0 bases from J, with 9 bases between. This CDR3 spans 15 amino acids. The CDR3 loop reads CASRWENSYNSPLHF. The CDR3 nucleotides are TGTGCCAGTAGATGGGAGAACTCCTATAATTCACCCCTCCACTTT.

The chain employs TRBV11-1 and TRBJ1-2; 9 nucleotides agree with TRBD1. Germline CDR1 and CDR2: SGHAT and FQDESV (reference sequence). The CDR3 is 14 amino acids. The V segment lost 3 bases and the J segment 6 bases; nucleotides outside the gene matches: 5. The DNA for the CDR3 is TGTGCCAGCAGCTTCCGGGACAGGGCCCATGGCTACACCTTC. This sequence encodes CASSFRDRAHGYTF. Supplemented by reference TRBV11-1 and TRBJ1-2, the full variable domain reads EAEVAQSPRYKITEKSQAVAFWCDPISGHATLYWYRQILGQGPELLVQFQDESVVDDSQLPKDRFSAERLKGVDSTLKIQPAELGDSAMYLCASSFRDRAHGYTFGSGTRLTVV.

This CDR3 is CATRAGTSGSGNEQFF. The DNA for the CDR3 is TGTGCCACCAGGGCCGGGACTAGCGGGAGTGGCAATGAGCAGTTCTTC. The chain carries TRBV24-1 and TRBJ2-1; TRBD2 aligns across 14 bases. The J segment lost 6 bases and the V segment lost 7 bases, leaving 7 bases of the junction unmatched. Germline lookup yields CDR1 KGHDR and CDR2 SFDVKD. The CDR3 loop spans 16 amino acids.

The V call is TRBV27, the J call TRBJ2-7; 7 bases fit TRBD1. Germline trimming cut 8 bases from V and 2 bases from J; bases unmatched to any gene: 9. CDR3 length: 14 amino acids. Germline V CDR1 and CDR2: MNHEY, SMNVEV (reference sequence). The CDR3 is CASSLGTAPYEQYF. DNA of the CDR3: TGTGCCAGCTCCCTCGGGACAGCTCCCTACGAGCAGTACTTC.

This clone was counted between two and nine times. The CDR3 sequence is CASSLQGAYEQYF. As DNA, the CDR3 is TGTGCCAGCAGTTTACAGGGGGCGTACGAGCAGTACTTC. The rearrangement joins TRBV5-5 to TRBJ2-7; 9 positions agree with TRBD1. Germline CDR1 reads SGHKS; CDR2 reads YYEKEE (reference sequence). V was clipped by 5 bases and J by 4 bases; unmatched bases: 4. There are 13 residues in the CDR3.

The rearrangement uses TRBV19 and TRBJ1-5; D uncertain. The germline V and J ends were trimmed by 8 bases and 2 bases, with 16 bases remaining between them. This CDR3 comprises 15 residues. CDR1 is LNHDA, CDR2 SQIVND, per germline (reference sequence). The chain's CDR3 is CASSPVGSRNQPQHF. The CDR3 nucleotides read TGTGCCAGTTCCCCTGTCGGCAGCCGCAATCAGCCCCAGCATTTT.

V gene TRBV25-1 combines with J gene TRBJ2-1; D ambiguous. V lost 8 bases and J lost 4, with 9 bases in between. The CDR3 spans 12 residues. Germline assignment: CDR1 MGHDK and CDR2 SYGVNS. For the CDR3, the DNA is TGTGCCAGCGGACCCGGTTACAATGAGCAGTTCTTC. It encodes CASGPGYNEQFF.

The chain employs TRBV28 and TRBJ1-3, with a weak D call TRBD1 (6 bases). CDR1 is MDHEN, CDR2 SYDVKM, per germline. This CDR3 contains 16 residues. The V gene lost 7 bases and the J gene lost 3 bases, with 19 bases spanning the gap. CDR3 amino acids: CASTPSTGSYGNTIYF. The DNA for the CDR3 is TGTGCCAGCACCCCCTCCACAGGGTCTTATGGAAACACCATATATTTT. Full variable domain (missing parts from reference TRBV28 and TRBJ1-3): DVKVTQSSRYLVKRTGEKVFLECVQDMDHENMFWYRQDPGLGLRLIYFSYDVKMKEKGDIPEGYSVSREKKERFSLILESASTNQTSMYLCASTPSTGSYGNTIYFGEGSWLTVV.

CDR3 sequence (DNA): TGTGCCAGCTCCCAGACTGTGAACACTGAAGCTTTCTTT. Amino acid sequence: CASSQTVNTEAFF. V usage is TRBV18 and J usage is TRBJ1-1; no reliable D call. The CDR3 has 13 amino acids. Germline CDR1 reads KGHSH; CDR2 reads LQKENI. V dropped 6 bases and J dropped 0 bases, with 8 bases sitting between them.

The V and J genes are TRBV28 and TRBJ2-5; 11 positions agree with TRBD2. V lost 5 bases to trimming and J lost 4 bases; unmatched junction nucleotides: 3. The CDR3 contains 14 residues. The germline CDR1 and CDR2 sequences are MDHEN and SYDVKM. In DNA, the CDR3 is TGTGCCAGCAGTCGGCTAGCGGGAGGAGAGACCCAGTACTTC. It encodes CASSRLAGGETQYF.

This CDR3 is CASSPRGSYNEQFF. As DNA, the CDR3 is TGTGCCAGCAGCCCCAGGGGCTCCTACAATGAGCAGTTCTTC. This chain uses TRBV7-3 with TRBJ2-1; D might be TRBD1 (6 bases). The CDR3 contains 14 residues. From germline, CDR1 is SGHTA and CDR2 FQGTGA. V lost 5 bases to trimming and J lost 0 bases, with 8 bases between them.

The gene calls are TRBV7-3 and TRBJ2-7, with D possibly matching TRBD1 (6 bases). Germline V lookup: CDR1 SGHTA, CDR2 FQGTGA. The CDR3 loop spans 13 amino acids. V was clipped by 3 bases and J by 2 bases, with 8 bases between them. The CDR3 DNA sequence: TGTGCCAGCAGCTTGGACAGTACCTACGAGCAGTACTTC. Translation gives CASSLDSTYEQYF.